This T cell receptor (beta chain) was documented in a study of human T cells and chemical hapten exposure. Study-wide points: Alopecia was present in the donors, so their immune response may differ from healthy people's.

TCRdb reanalysed the RACE reads using MiXCR and keeps one entry per CDR3 protein. Of under 450,000 distinct CDR3 sequences listed, about 6% are singletons. The time point was: patch test 2, 6 weeks after DPC sensitization. The treatment here: therapeutic diphenylcyclopropenone sensitization with weekly scalp DPC. The germline CDR1 and CDR2 sequences are MNHNY and SVGAGI (reference sequence). The CDR3 has 16 residues. Trimming shortened V by 0 bases and J by 10 bases, and 16 bases separated the two germline ends. On this clonotype: The antigen remains unidentified.

This chain uses TRBV6-6 with TRBJ1-6; tentatively, D is TRBD1 (5 bases). This material consisted of whole blood, taken in connection with sensitization to the hapten diphenylcyclopropenone (DPC). The source of this sequence is a woman between 18 and 30 years old with alopecia areata. Some clones in this sample may be carry-over from other donors' samples. CDR3 region: CASSYSIIGGGSPLHF. CDR3 bases: TGTGCCAGCAGTTACTCGATAATTGGGGGTGGGTCACCCCTCCACTTT.